This TCR beta chain came from a study of blood T cell repertoires in COVID-19. Sequencing used immunoSEQ multiplex PCR; TCRdb keeps in-frame clones, though not all of them. The table records about 100,000 clones, just over 85% of them present only once. This CDR3 contains 19 residues. V dropped 2 bases and J dropped 5 bases, with 26 bases sitting between them. The germline gives CDR1 SGHTA, CDR2 FQGTGA. V gene TRBV7-3 combines with J gene TRBJ2-3, with a tentative D call TRBD2 (7 bases). The sequencing input was peripheral blood. The TCR sequence derives from a human donor in a cohort sampled during active COVID-19. The CDR3 region is CASSLGGGASGSHGDTQYF. The CDR3 nucleotides read TGTGCCAGCAGCTTAGGAGGGGGGGCCTCCGGGAGCCACGGAGATACGCAGTATTTT.